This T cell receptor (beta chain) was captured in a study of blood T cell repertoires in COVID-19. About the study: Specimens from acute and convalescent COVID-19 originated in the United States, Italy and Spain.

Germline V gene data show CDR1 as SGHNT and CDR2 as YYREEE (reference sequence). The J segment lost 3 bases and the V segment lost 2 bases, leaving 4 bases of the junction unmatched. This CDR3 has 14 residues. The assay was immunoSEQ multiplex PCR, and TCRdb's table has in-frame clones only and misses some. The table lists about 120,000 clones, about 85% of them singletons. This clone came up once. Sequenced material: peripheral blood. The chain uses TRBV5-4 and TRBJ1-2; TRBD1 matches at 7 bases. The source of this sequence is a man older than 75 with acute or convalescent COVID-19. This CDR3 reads CASSFLTGDYGYTF. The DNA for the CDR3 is TGTGCCAGCAGCTTTCTTACAGGGGACTATGGCTACACCTTC.